The 17 T cell receptor beta chains in this list originate from one sample, sequenced in a study of T-cell memory formation after mild COVID-19. TCRdb analysed the 5' RACE reads with MiXCR anew, one entry per CDR3 protein. The data contain about 290,000 distinct CDR3 sequences, 15% to 20% of them singletons. Sequencing was done on a sample of PBMCs or a T cell subset sorted from them (not recorded which). The source is a man aged 18 to 30 who had mild COVID-19 (a few samples of this study predate the infection). Cell type and time point are not known.

The chain has TRBV7-2 and TRBJ2-3, with D perhaps TRBD2 (6 bases). The CDR3 covers 15 residues. Trimming took off 5 bases at V and 0 bases at J, with 12 bases between the two ends. Germline V gives CDR1 SGHTA, CDR2 FQGNSA. CDR3 sequence reads: CASSPHGTSTDTQYF. Here the CDR3 DNA reads TGTGCCAGCAGCCCGCACGGGACTAGCACAGATACGCAGTATTTT.

This clonotype was seen a few times. The CDR3 nucleotides are TGTGCCAGTAGGGACAGGGACCTCAATTCACCCCTCCACTTT. Translated: CASRDRDLNSPLHF. The V gene is TRBV2, the J gene TRBJ1-6; the match to TRBD1 covers 9 bases. Unmatched junction bases numbered 7, after V lost 9 bases and J lost 7 bases. Germline V CDR1 and CDR2: SNHLY, FYNNEI. The CDR3 totals 14 residues. The full variable domain, its missing parts supplied by reference TRBV2 and TRBJ1-6, is EPEVTQTPSHQVTQMGQEVILRCVPISNHLYFYWYRQILGQKVEFLVSFYNNEISEKSEIFDDQFSVERPDGSNFTLKIRSTKLEDSAMYFCASRDRDLNSPLHFGNGTRLTVT.

This clonotype was seen a few times. This rearrangement joins TRBV7-9 to TRBJ2-3; 11 nucleotides match TRBD2. CDR1 and CDR2 (germline): SEHNR, FQNEAQ (reference sequence). The CDR3 extends over 15 amino acids. V was clipped by 5 bases and J by 4 bases; unmatched bases: 5. As DNA, the CDR3 is TGTGCCAGCAGCCGCAGTAGCGGGGGGGCAGATACGCAGTATTTT. This gives the protein CASSRSSGGADTQYF.

The chain joins TRBV20-1 to TRBJ2-5; D is perhaps TRBD1 (5 bases). There are 12 residues in the CDR3. Germline loops: CDR1 DFQATT, CDR2 SNEGSKA (reference sequence). The V gene lost 3 bases and the J gene lost 5 bases, with 10 bases spanning the gap. CDR3 sequence reads: CSASGAQETQYF. The CDR3 DNA is TGCAGTGCTAGTGGGGCCCAGGAGACCCAGTACTTC.

This clonotype was counted only a few times. The chain carries TRBV6-2 or TRBV6-3 and TRBJ1-1; D uncertain. The germline CDR1 and CDR2 sequences are MNHEY and SVGEGT. The CDR3 spans 13 residues. The V end lost 0 bases, the J end lost 1 base, and 3 bases lay between the germline ends. For the CDR3, the DNA is TGTGCCAGCAGTTACTCCAAGAACACTGAAGCTTTCTTT. Translating gives CASSYSKNTEAFF.

This clonotype has only a few counts. The V gene is TRBV29-1, the J gene TRBJ2-5; D call uncertain. Trimming took 4 bases from V and 3 from J, leaving 9 bases between them. The germline V gene has CDR1 SQVTM and CDR2 ANQGSEA. The CDR3 consists of 12 residues. CDR3 sequence reads: CSVAWAEETQYF. The CDR3, as DNA: TGCAGCGTTGCCTGGGCGGAAGAGACCCAGTACTTC.

V gene TRBV5-1 combines with J gene TRBJ2-5; D remains unclear. The V end lost 7 bases, the J end lost 1 base, and 14 bases lay between the germline ends. Germline V gene sequence: CDR1 SGHRS, CDR2 YFSETQ. The CDR3 extends over 14 amino acids. Written as DNA, the CDR3 is TGCGCCAGCGGCGAAGTCTCGCCCCAAGAGACCCAGTACTTC. Amino acids: CASGEVSPQETQYF. The full variable domain, with the rest looked up from reference TRBV5-1 and TRBJ2-5, is KAGVTQTPRYLIKTRGQQVTLSCSPISGHRSVSWYQQTPGQGLQFLFEYFSETQRNKGNFPGRFSGRQFSNSRSEMNVSTLELGDSALYLCASGEVSPQETQYFGPGTRLLVL.

There are a few counts of this clonotype. The gene calls are TRBV20-1 and TRBJ2-1; D is uncertain. This CDR3 spans 11 amino acids. V gave up 7 bases and J gave up 8 bases, with 12 bases separating them. Germline V gene sequence: CDR1 DFQATT, CDR2 SNEGSKA (reference sequence). In DNA, the CDR3 is TGCAGTGGCTCTAGAGTGCATGAGCAGTTCTTC. Translated: CSGSRVHEQFF.

This clonotype was detected a few times. The gene calls are TRBV7-2 and TRBJ1-2, with TRBD1 matching over 10 bases. There are 17 residues in the CDR3. Looked up from germline, CDR1 is SGHTA and CDR2 is FQGNSA. The V and J ends lost 1 base and 5 bases, in that order; junction bases with no gene match: 10. CDR3 coding DNA: TGTGCCAGCAGCTTAGAGGCGTGGGGACAGGGGAATTATGGCTACACCTTC. Amino acids: CASSLEAWGQGNYGYTF.

The sample holds a few counts of this clonotype. The chain links TRBV12-3 or TRBV12-4 to TRBJ2-1; 12 bases are a match to TRBD2. The CDR3 is 15 residues long. V trimming: 5 bases; J trimming: 10 bases; junction bases outside the gene matches: 9. CDR3 region: CASSPGLAGSTEQFF. In nucleotides, the CDR3 is TGTGCCAGCAGTCCCGGACTAGCGGGGTCGACGGAGCAGTTCTTC.

The rearrangement uses TRBV7-9 and TRBJ2-1; possibly TRBD1 for D (5 bases). Germline V CDR1 and CDR2: SEHNR, FQNEAQ (reference sequence). The CDR3 is 15 amino acids. The V and J ends lost 5 bases and 8 bases respectively, with 19 bases between them. The CDR3 DNA sequence: TGTGCCAGCAGCCCGCAGGGTTTGCTTGTGGATGAGCAGTTCTTC. This codes for CASSPQGLLVDEQFF.

This clonotype was recorded a few times. This sequence joins TRBV27 and TRBJ2-7; D is undetermined. The germline CDR1 and CDR2 sequences are MNHEY and SMNVEV (reference sequence). The V gene lost 5 bases and the J gene lost 0 bases, with 11 bases spanning the gap. The CDR3 covers 14 residues. CDR3 DNA: TGTGCCAGCAGTAAGAATCCCCTCTCCTACGAGCAGTACGTC. This encodes CASSKNPLSYEQYV.

The chain has TRBV7-6 and TRBJ1-4; 8 bases fit TRBD1. V lost 5 bases to trimming and J lost 7 bases; unmatched junction nucleotides: 9. The CDR3 is 15 amino acids. Per germline, CDR1 SGHVS and CDR2 FNYEAQ. The CDR3 nucleotides read TGTGCCAGCAGCACTCGGACAGGGTTGGGTGAAAAACTGTTTTTT. Protein: CASSTRTGLGEKLFF.

This clonotype was seen a handful of times. This chain joins TRBV20-1 and TRBJ1-1; D might be TRBD1 (5 bases). V was cut by 1 base and J by 4 bases, with 10 bases left in between. In germline, CDR1 is DFQATT, CDR2 SNEGSKA (reference sequence). CDR3 length: 13 amino acids. CDR3 DNA sequence: TGCAGTGCTAGAGGGGGGGTCCTCACTGAAGCTTTCTTT. This translates into CSARGGVLTEAFF.

There are a few counts of this clonotype. The CDR3 sequence is CASSRPGEEQFF. The CDR3 DNA reads TGCGCCAGCAGCCGACCAGGGGAAGAGCAGTTCTTC. V and J are TRBV4-1 and TRBJ2-1, with TRBD1 as a possible D gene (6 bases). The V gene's germline CDR1 is MGHRA and CDR2 YSYEKL. Deletions cut 4 bases from V and 10 bases from J, with 11 bases between. The CDR3 extends over 12 amino acids.

The rearrangement uses TRBV9 and TRBJ2-1; 11 bases are a match to TRBD2. The CDR3 extends over 13 amino acids. Germline CDR1 SGDLS, CDR2 YYNGEE. The ends lost 2 bases at V and 12 bases at J; junction bases unmatched: 4. CDR3: CASSVTSGVGQFF. DNA for the CDR3: TGTGCCAGCAGCGTGACTAGCGGGGTTGGGCAGTTCTTC.

A few counts support this clonotype. This chain connects TRBV6-5 to TRBJ1-2; D may be TRBD1 (6 bases). V was trimmed by 0 bases and J by 5 bases, leaving 13 bases between them. This CDR3 spans 15 amino acids. Germline V gives CDR1 MNHEY, CDR2 SVGAGI. The CDR3 sequence is CASSYSITGTYGYTF. The CDR3 region has the DNA TGTGCCAGCAGTTACTCGATTACAGGGACGTATGGCTACACCTTC.